This TCR beta chain was captured in a study of cytomegalovirus exposure and HLA in healthy donors. The CDR3 covers 15 residues. Looked up from germline, CDR1 is SGHTA and CDR2 is FQGNSA. After removal of 8 bases from V and 6 bases from J, the junction contained 9 bases not matched to a gene. The table came from immunoSEQ multiplex PCR; TCRdb's copy has only in-frame clones and leaves some out. The data contain some 140,000 clones, 70% to 85% of them singletons. V gene TRBV7-2 combines with J gene TRBJ2-2; 10 positions match TRBD2. The sample was PBMCs. The sequence came from a man in his thirties or forties in good health and CMV-seropositive. The CDR3 loop reads CASRERGGNAGELFF. In DNA, the CDR3 is TGTGCCAGCCGGGAGCGGGGGGGCAATGCCGGGGAGCTGTTTTTT.